This T cell receptor beta chain originates from a study of cytomegalovirus exposure and HLA in healthy donors. For the study at large: Prior work identified 120 million or so unique TCR beta sequences in around 170 million T cells.

There are a few counts of this clone. The antigen remains undetermined. Study-wide results and caveats: Most sequenced TCRs were rare (though some public TCRs occurred in many donors).

The CDR3 totals 17 residues. Losses at the gene ends were 0 bases for V and 4 bases for J; bases not matched to a gene: 10. Germline CDR1 SQVTM, CDR2 ANQGSEA. Both 60 Vbeta primers and 13 Jbeta primers went into the PCR. TCRdb's copy holds only in-frame clones and misses some; the assay was immunoSEQ multiplex PCR. The sample gives about 220,000 clones, roughly 82% of which show up once; 5% to 6.5% is in the top ten. The sample taken for sequencing was PBMCs. The V gene is TRBV29-1, the J gene TRBJ2-3, with TRBD2 matching 10 bases. The receptor was derived from a woman in her thirties or forties in good health and CMV-seropositive. The CDR3 DNA follows: TGCAGCGTTGAAGACCCGTGGGGAGCGGGGGGGCCAGATACGCAGTATTTT. Residues: CSVEDPWGAGGPDTQYF.